These T cell receptor beta chains were read from a single sample in a study of blood T cell repertoires in COVID-19. Produced via immunoSEQ multiplex PCR; TCRdb's table is partial and in-frame only. The repertoire has 140,000 to 150,000 clones, 88% of them found once; the top ten carry approximately 2.5%. Sequences were obtained from peripheral blood. The source is a human donor in a cohort sampled during active COVID-19. Both conserved end residues are part of each CDR3. The D gene is left open where the match is weak. Rows may omit the clone size; those that give it use once, few, many or a size class.

14	TRBV30	TRBJ1-6	NA	TRBD1	CAWTGQARHSPLHF	TGTGCCTGGACCGGACAGGCTAGGCATTCACCCCTCCACTTT
15	TRBV4-3	TRBJ2-2	NA	NA	CASSQDWGRTGELFF	TGCGCCAGCAGCCAAGATTGGGGCCGCACCGGGGAGCTGTTTTTT
11	TRBV19	TRBJ2-4	NA	NA	CASSMSQVQYF	TGTGCCAGTAGTATGAGCCAAGTTCAGTACTTC
13	TRBV10-3	TRBJ2-7	NA	NA	CAISEGPSYEQYF	TGTGCCATCAGTGAGGGGCCATCCTACGAGCAGTACTTC
15	TRBV5-1	TRBJ2-3	NA	NA	CASSFSGRGPDTQYF	TGCGCCAGCAGCTTTTCGGGGAGAGGGCCAGATACGCAGTATTTT
13	TRBV5-6	TRBJ2-7	NA	NA	CASSSLGLDEQYF	TGTGCCAGCAGCTCCCTTGGCCTCGACGAGCAGTACTTC
15	TRBV2	TRBJ1-6	NA	NA	CASGITETPNSPLHF	TGTGCCAGTGGCATTACAGAGACCCCCAATTCACCCCTCCACTTT
16	TRBV5-1	TRBJ1-2	NA	TRBD1	CASSLGTGIAGSGYTF	TGCGCCAGCAGCTTAGGGACAGGGATCGCCGGTAGTGGCTACACCTTC
13	TRBV6-6	TRBJ2-1	few	NA	CASSSDSYNEQFF	TGTGCCAGCAGTTCTGACAGCTACAATGAGCAGTTCTTC
14	TRBV4-1	TRBJ2-5	NA	NA	CASSQGMGRETQYF	TGCGCCAGCAGCCAAGGAATGGGGCGGGAGACCCAGTACTTC
15	TRBV19	TRBJ2-7	NA	TRBD2	CASAPGGGLVHEQYF	TGTGCCAGCGCCCCCGGCGGGGGGTTGGTCCACGAGCAGTACTTC
14	TRBV5-1	TRBJ2-7	NA	TRBD2	CASSLASGDYEQYF	TGCGCCAGCAGCTTGGCTAGCGGGGACTACGAGCAGTACTTC
13	TRBV19	TRBJ2-1	NA	NA	CASSMDTYNEQFF	TGTGCCAGTAGTATGGACACGTACAATGAGCAGTTCTTC
19	TRBV14	TRBJ1-1	NA	TRBD1	CASSQDDLRQGAATTEAFF	TGTGCCAGCAGCCAAGATGACCTGAGACAGGGGGCCGCCACCACTGAAGCTTTCTTT
15	TRBV6-2/TRBV6-3	TRBJ2-3	few	NA	CASSSPHRDTDTQYF	TGTGCCAGCAGTTCCCCCCACAGGGACACAGATACGCAGTATTTT
12	TRBV4-3	TRBJ1-1	NA	NA	CASSQGRGEAFF	TGCGCCAGCAGCCAAGGTAGGGGGGAAGCTTTCTTT
12	TRBV4-3	TRBJ2-3	NA	NA	CASSQVGDTQYF	TGCGCCAGCAGCCAAGTCGGGGATACGCAGTATTTT
15	TRBV10-3	TRBJ2-6	NA	NA	CAISEWASGANVLTF	TGTGCCATCAGTGAGTGGGCGTCTGGGGCCAACGTCCTGACTTTC
15	TRBV6-5	TRBJ2-1	few	NA	CASSYELASYNEQFF	TGTGCCAGCAGTTACGAGCTAGCGAGTTACAATGAGCAGTTCTTC
19	TRBV18	TRBJ2-6	NA	NA	CASSPSGQGVFAGANVLTF	TGTGCCAGCTCACCGTCGGGACAAGGGGTCTTCGCTGGAGCCAACGTCCTGACTTTC
12	TRBV10-1	TRBJ1-4	few	NA	CASSELAKKLFF	TGCGCCAGCAGTGAACTAGCGAAAAAACTGTTTTTT
15	TRBV24-1	TRBJ2-5	NA	TRBD2	CATSEPAGESETQYF	TGTGCCACCAGTGAACCGGCGGGAGAGAGTGAGACCCAGTACTTC
13	TRBV30	TRBJ2-7	NA	TRBD2	CAWSVQRGTEQYF	TGTGCCTGGAGTGTACAGCGGGGTACCGAGCAGTACTTC
15	TRBV5-8	TRBJ2-1	NA	TRBD1	CASSPLGQVGNEQFF	TGTGCCAGCAGCCCATTGGGACAGGTGGGGAATGAGCAGTTCTTC
18	TRBV5-5	TRBJ1-1	NA	TRBD1	CASRPRTGRLLMNTEAFF	TGTGCCAGCAGGCCCCGGACAGGTCGACTCCTCATGAACACTGAAGCTTTCTTT
15	TRBV19	TRBJ1-6	NA	TRBD1	CASSIAQGWNSPLHF	TGTGCCAGTAGTATAGCACAGGGGTGGAATTCACCCCTCCACTTT